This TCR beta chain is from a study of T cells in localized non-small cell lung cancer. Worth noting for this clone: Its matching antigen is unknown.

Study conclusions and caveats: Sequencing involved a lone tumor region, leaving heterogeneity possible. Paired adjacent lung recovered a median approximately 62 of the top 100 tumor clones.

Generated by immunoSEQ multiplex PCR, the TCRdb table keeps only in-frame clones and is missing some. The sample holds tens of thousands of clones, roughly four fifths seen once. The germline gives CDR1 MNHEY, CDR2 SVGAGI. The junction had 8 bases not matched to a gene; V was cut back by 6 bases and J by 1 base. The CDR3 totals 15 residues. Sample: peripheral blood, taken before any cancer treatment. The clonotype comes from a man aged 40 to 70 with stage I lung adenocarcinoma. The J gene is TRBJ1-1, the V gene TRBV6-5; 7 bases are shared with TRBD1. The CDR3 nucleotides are TGTGCCAGCAGCCATCCCAGGACAGGGAACACTGAAGCTTTCTTT. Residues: CASSHPRTGNTEAFF.